This T cell receptor beta chain was sequenced for a study of regulatory T cells in long-lasting Graves disease. At least ten counts were recorded for this clonotype. CDR3-region Arm-PCR and iRepertoire HTBI primers produced the TCR beta libraries. TCRdb passed the multiplex PCR reads through MiXCR, listing each CDR3 protein once. This sample has hundreds of thousands of distinct CDR3 sequences; about 16% occur once, and the top ten carry 15% to 20%. Time point described: newly diagnosed GD, antithyroid drugs for less than 3 months. PBMCs provided the RNA from which the TCR library was made. Germline assignment: CDR1 SGHAT and CDR2 FQNNGV. The CDR3 is made up of 14 amino acids. Trimming shortened V by 1 base and J by 5 bases, and 9 bases separated the two germline ends. These data also featured in a second study, about T cells in Graves' hyperthyroidism and ophthalmopathy.

The receptor's source is a woman in her 30s with Graves disease. The rearrangement joins TRBV11-2 to TRBJ2-1; D is perhaps TRBD2 (6 bases). The source was peripheral blood mononuclear cells (PBMCs), collected at new diagnosis, from a patient treated with antithyroid drugs. CDR3 in amino acids: CASSLAGVNNEQFF. CDR3 bases: TGTGCCAGCAGCTTAGCGGGAGTAAACAATGAGCAGTTCTTC.